The 9 T cell receptor beta chains given below trace back to one sample, sequenced in a study of technical replicates of blood from four donors. Produced via immunoSEQ multiplex PCR; TCRdb's table is partial and in-frame only. The table records some 80,000 clones, approximately 75% of them present only once. Sequenced sample: PBMCs. Receptors originate from a human donor in good health. Some clones in this sample may be carry-over from other donors' samples.

This sequence joins TRBV4-3 and TRBJ2-5; TRBD2 matches at 14 bases. This CDR3 region has 17 residues. The trim removed 3 bases at V and 1 base at J, leaving 4 bases unmatched. Germline V gives CDR1 LGHNA, CDR2 YSLEER. CDR3 in DNA: TGCGCCAGCAGCCAGAGACTAGCGGGAGGGACCCAAGAGACCCAGTACTTC. Protein: CASSQRLAGGTQETQYF.

The chain recombines TRBV6-6 with TRBJ1-2, with D tentatively TRBD1 (6 bases). The V end lost 6 bases, the J end lost 7 bases, and 15 bases lay between the germline ends. Germline values: CDR1 MNHNY, CDR2 SVGAGI (reference sequence). This CDR3 comprises 13 residues. The DNA for the CDR3 is TGTGCCAGCAGCACTGGGACACCCGCTGGCTACACCTTC. Translated, it gives CASSTGTPAGYTF.

This clone was seen just once. The chain links TRBV5-6 to TRBJ2-4; D perhaps matches TRBD2 (6 bases). The ends were cut back, 5 bases at V and 0 bases at J, with 9 bases in the middle. The V gene's germline CDR1 is SGHDT and CDR2 YYEEEE. The CDR3 totals 14 residues. The CDR3 reads CASSLGLAKNIQYF. The CDR3 nucleotides read TGTGCCAGCAGTCTGGGACTAGCCAAAAACATTCAGTACTTC.

The DNA for the CDR3 is TGTGCCACCGAACCGACTAGCGGGGTGACCTACGAGCAGTACTTC. Amino acid sequence: CATEPTSGVTYEQYF. The chain links TRBV30 to TRBJ2-7; 11 positions match TRBD2. The trim removed 8 bases at V and 2 bases at J, leaving 11 bases unmatched. Germline assignment: CDR1 GTSNPN and CDR2 SVGIG (reference sequence). The CDR3 sequence is 15 residues long.

The rearrangement joins TRBV5-6 to TRBJ1-1; 9 positions agree with TRBD1. The V and J ends lost 3 bases and 6 bases, in that order; junction bases with no gene match: 12. The CDR3 runs 16 residues. Germline loops: CDR1 SGHDT, CDR2 YYEEEE. The CDR3 here is CASSSISYTGGAEAFF. The CDR3, as DNA: TGTGCCAGCAGCTCAATAAGTTATACAGGGGGCGCTGAAGCTTTCTTT.

The rearrangement uses TRBV7-3 and TRBJ2-3; 11 bases fit TRBD2. After removal of 3 bases from V and 0 bases from J, the junction contained 2 bases not matched to a gene. This CDR3 has 16 amino acids. Germline values: CDR1 SGHTA, CDR2 FQGTGA. CDR3 residues: CASSLGTSGSTDTQYF. DNA of the CDR3: TGTGCCAGCAGCTTGGGGACTAGCGGCAGCACAGATACGCAGTATTTT.

This clone was counted between two and nine times. The chain combines TRBV25-1 with TRBJ2-3, with D perhaps TRBD2 (6 bases). The CDR3 totals 16 residues. V was shortened by 5 bases and J by 1 base, with 16 bases between the two germline ends. CDR1 MGHDK and CDR2 SYGVNS come from the germline V gene. CDR3 protein: CASSPSGGPRTDTQYF. Here the CDR3 DNA reads TGTGCCAGCAGTCCCTCCGGGGGTCCCCGCACAGATACGCAGTATTTT.

This clone was seen only a few times. The chain joins TRBV4-1 to TRBJ1-1; 9 bases agree with TRBD1. V gave up 4 bases and J gave up 0 bases; unmatched junction bases: 9. CDR3 length: 17 residues. The germline CDR1 and CDR2 sequences are MGHRA and YSYEKL. The CDR3 sequence: CASSPIRTGDLNTEAFF. DNA of the CDR3: TGCGCCAGCAGCCCAATTAGGACAGGGGACTTGAACACTGAAGCTTTCTTT.

The rearrangement uses TRBV6-1 and TRBJ2-5, with 11 nucleotides matching TRBD2. The tail of the sequence fits TRBJ2-7 better, so the J call may be wrong. The CDR3 spans 15 residues. CDR1 and CDR2 from the germline V gene are MNHNS and SASEGT. CDR3 sequence: CASSEIAGGSYEQYF. CDR3 coding DNA: TGTGCCAGCAGTGAAATAGCGGGAGGGTCCTACGAGCAGTACTTC.